These 9 T cell receptor beta chains were sequenced from one sample in a study of patients and donors after allogeneic stem cell transplantation. From the RT-PCR reads, TCRdb called clonotypes with MiXCR, one entry per CDR3 protein. The data contain about a million distinct CDR3 sequences, over 15% of them seen just once; the ten biggest clones take up roughly 6.4%. Source material: blood, either unsorted or a sorted T cell fraction (not recorded which). The source is a human donor who was either an allogeneic HSCT recipient or a stem cell or donor lymphocyte infusion donor (not recorded which). It is not recorded whose cells these are; they may come from a transplant donor.

This clonotype was detected only a few times. The gene calls are TRBV7-2 and TRBJ2-3; a possible D gene is TRBD1 (6 bases). Trimming shortened V by 3 bases and J by 6 bases, and 16 bases separated the two germline ends. Germline CDR1 and CDR2: SGHTA and FQGNSA. This CDR3 contains 15 residues. The CDR3 is CASSLVWGHPDTQYF. The CDR3 DNA reads as TGTGCCAGCAGCTTGGTTTGGGGGCATCCCGATACGCAGTATTTT.

This clonotype appeared a few times. The rearrangement uses TRBV30 and TRBJ1-5; D remains ambiguous. Trimming left V 0 bases short and J 2 bases short, with 8 bases between. There are 14 residues in the CDR3. Germline V gives CDR1 GTSNPN, CDR2 SVGIG (reference sequence). CDR3 in DNA: TGTGCCTGGAGTGTTGGAAGTGGCAATCAGCCCCAGCATTTT. Translation gives CAWSVGSGNQPQHF.

The CDR3 coding sequence is TGTGCCAGCAGGCGGACAGGGAGGAAGGACACTGAAGCTTTCTTT. This translates into CASRRTGRKDTEAFF. The chain is built from TRBV4-2 and TRBJ1-1; 8 nucleotides align to TRBD1. The CDR3 extends over 15 amino acids. The V gene's germline CDR1 is LGHNA and CDR2 YNFKEQ. V lost 6 bases and J lost 3; bases outside the gene matches: 9.

This clonotype has ten or more counts. This chain connects TRBV12-3 or TRBV12-4 to TRBJ1-1, with TRBD1 as a possible D gene (5 bases). There are 13 residues in the CDR3. Trimming took off 8 bases at V and 6 bases at J, with 16 bases between the two ends. The CDR3 spells CASSFQGRAEAFF. Written as DNA, the CDR3 is TGTGCCAGCTCGTTTCAGGGTCGTGCTGAAGCTTTCTTT.

This clonotype was found a few times. The chain carries TRBV2 and TRBJ2-5; 8 bases map to TRBD2. The CDR3 sequence is 17 residues long. The V segment lost 2 bases and the J segment 5 bases; nucleotides outside the gene matches: 13. Looked up from germline, CDR1 is SNHLY and CDR2 is FYNNEI. CDR3 region: CASSEYGGRYTEETQYF. CDR3 DNA: TGTGCCAGCAGTGAATATGGCGGGAGGTACACCGAGGAGACCCAGTACTTC.

A note on this clonotype: Given a much more abundant clone one base away, this may be a read error. The chain carries TRBV19 and TRBJ2-7; a possible D gene is TRBD1 (5 bases). Looked up from germline, CDR1 is LNHDA and CDR2 is SQIVND (reference sequence). The CDR3 loop spans 13 amino acids. V was clipped by 1 base and J by 3 bases, with 7 bases between them. The CDR3 sequence is CASSIGQRYEQYF. CDR3 DNA sequence: TGTGCCAGTAGTATAGGACAGCGCTACGAGCAGTACTTC.

The chain recombines TRBV29-1 with TRBJ2-7; D uncertain. Looked up from germline, CDR1 is SQVTM and CDR2 is ANQGSEA. V was shortened by 5 bases and J by 0 bases, with 14 bases between the two germline ends. The CDR3 extends over 14 amino acids. The CDR3 DNA sequence: TGCAGCGTTCGTCGTGACGGTAGCTCCTACGAGCAGTACTTC. Its protein product is CSVRRDGSSYEQYF.

This clonotype was detected only a few times. The chain employs TRBV10-3 and TRBJ1-1, with D tentatively TRBD1 (6 bases). V was trimmed by 4 bases and J by 3 bases, leaving 15 bases between them. This CDR3 comprises 15 residues. Germline V gene data show CDR1 as ENHRY and CDR2 as SYGVKD. DNA for the CDR3: TGTGCCATCAGTGTTTCGGGACAATTTTACACTGAAGCTTTCTTT. Protein sequence: CAISVSGQFYTEAFF.

The chain recombines TRBV9 with TRBJ2-1, with a possible D match to TRBD2 (6 bases). Germline values: CDR1 SGDLS, CDR2 YYNGEE. This CDR3 contains 13 residues. The ends were cut back, 0 bases at V and 9 bases at J, with 10 bases in the middle. CDR3: CASSVEGLGEQFF. The CDR3 nucleotides are TGTGCCAGCAGCGTAGAGGGACTGGGTGAGCAGTTCTTC. The entire variable domain, with the rest obtained from reference TRBV9 and TRBJ2-1, is as follows: DSGVTQTPKHLITATGQRVTLRCSPRSGDLSVYWYQQSLDQGLQFLIQYYNGEERAKGNILERFSAQQFPDLHSELNLSSLELGDSALYFCASSVEGLGEQFFGPGTRLTVL.